This is a list of T cell receptor beta chains from one sample in a study of blood T cell repertoires in COVID-19. Clones were read by immunoSEQ multiplex PCR, and TCRdb kept only the in-frame ones, dropping some. This sample has about 60,000 clones; just over 85% occur once, and the top ten carry 4.5% to 6%. The source material was peripheral blood. These receptors came from a human donor in a cohort sampled during active COVID-19. Each CDR3 is given with its conserved first and last residue. The D gene is left open where the match is weak. Size is stated for part of the rows, as once, few or many counts, or as a class when the clone is expanded.

j_gene: TRBJ1-5
d_gene: TRBD1
abundance: -
v_gene: TRBV6-1
CDR3nt: TGTGCCAGCAGTTCCAGACAGGGGGCTCGACAGCCCCAGCATTTT
CDR3aa: CASSSRQGARQPQHF

j_gene: TRBJ2-1
d_gene: -
abundance: once
v_gene: TRBV3-1/TRBV3-2
CDR3nt: TGTGCCAGCAGCCAAAGGAAGGTGGCAGGTCTGACCAATGAGCAGTTCTTC
CDR3aa: CASSQRKVAGLTNEQFF

j_gene: TRBJ1-5
d_gene: TRBD1
abundance: -
v_gene: TRBV11-2
CDR3nt: TGTGCCAGCAGCTTAGGGACAGGGTATCAGCCCCAGCATTTT
CDR3aa: CASSLGTGYQPQHF

j_gene: TRBJ1-5
d_gene: -
abundance: once
v_gene: TRBV6-1
CDR3nt: TGTGCCAGCAGTGAATTACAGGGAGTCGGTCAGCCCCAGCATTTT
CDR3aa: CASSELQGVGQPQHF

j_gene: TRBJ2-2
d_gene: TRBD1
abundance: -
v_gene: TRBV19
CDR3nt: TGTGCCAGTAGTAGGTGGGGGACAGGGAACACCGGGGAGCTGTTTTTT
CDR3aa: CASSRWGTGNTGELFF

j_gene: TRBJ1-2
d_gene: -
abundance: few
v_gene: TRBV5-6
CDR3nt: TGTGCCAGCAGCCTACTTCTTGGAGGGCCCAAACTAAACTATGGCTACACCTTC
CDR3aa: CASSLLLGGPKLNYGYTF

j_gene: TRBJ2-3
d_gene: TRBD2
abundance: -
v_gene: TRBV18
CDR3nt: TGTGCCAGCTCCCGATCCGGGGGGGGCACAGATACGCAGTATTTT
CDR3aa: CASSRSGGGTDTQYF

j_gene: TRBJ2-1
d_gene: -
abundance: -
v_gene: TRBV27
CDR3nt: TGTGCCAGCAGTCAGTCCGAAGCCTACAATGAGCAGTTCTTC
CDR3aa: CASSQSEAYNEQFF

j_gene: TRBJ2-1
d_gene: TRBD2
abundance: -
v_gene: TRBV19
CDR3nt: TGTGCCAGTAATAGCGGGCTAGCGGGGGCAAGAGAGCAGTTCTTC
CDR3aa: CASNSGLAGAREQFF

j_gene: TRBJ1-3
d_gene: -
abundance: -
v_gene: TRBV7-2
CDR3nt: TGTGCCAGCAGCGCACAGATAACCTCTGGAAACACCATATATTTT
CDR3aa: CASSAQITSGNTIYF

j_gene: TRBJ1-4
d_gene: TRBD1
abundance: -
v_gene: TRBV11-2
CDR3nt: TGTGCCAGCAGCCGGGACAGGGGTAATGAAAAACTGTTTTTT
CDR3aa: CASSRDRGNEKLFF

j_gene: TRBJ1-1
d_gene: -
abundance: -
v_gene: TRBV18
CDR3nt: TGTGCCAGCTCACCACGGGTGGAGATGAACACTGAAGCTTTCTTT
CDR3aa: CASSPRVEMNTEAFF

j_gene: TRBJ2-7
d_gene: -
abundance: -
v_gene: TRBV15
CDR3nt: TGTGCCACCAGCAGAGATCGGGGGACAGCAACTTTGTCCTACGAGCAGTACTTC
CDR3aa: CATSRDRGTATLSYEQYF

j_gene: TRBJ2-7
d_gene: TRBD1
abundance: -
v_gene: TRBV5-5
CDR3nt: TGTGCCAGCAGCCGTCAACAGGGGAATGGCGAGCAGTACTTC
CDR3aa: CASSRQQGNGEQYF

j_gene: TRBJ2-5
d_gene: TRBD2
abundance: -
v_gene: TRBV25-1
CDR3nt: TGTGCCAGCAGTGAACCCGGGACTAGCTTCCGGGAGACCCAGTACTTC
CDR3aa: CASSEPGTSFRETQYF

j_gene: TRBJ1-1
d_gene: TRBD1
abundance: -
v_gene: TRBV7-3
CDR3nt: TGTGCCAGCAGCTTAATCGCAGGGGGAACTGAAGCTTTCTTT
CDR3aa: CASSLIAGGTEAFF

j_gene: TRBJ2-7
d_gene: TRBD1
abundance: -
v_gene: TRBV5-1
CDR3nt: TGCGCCAGCAGCTTGACAGGGGATATCTACGAGCAGTACTTC
CDR3aa: CASSLTGDIYEQYF

j_gene: TRBJ1-4
d_gene: -
abundance: -
v_gene: TRBV7-9
CDR3nt: TGTGCCAGCAGCTTTTGGACAGAGAATGAAAAACTGTTTTTT
CDR3aa: CASSFWTENEKLFF

j_gene: TRBJ2-1
d_gene: -
abundance: -
v_gene: TRBV6-5
CDR3nt: TGTGCCAGCAGTTATCGGAGAGTCGGTGAGCAGTTCTTC
CDR3aa: CASSYRRVGEQFF

j_gene: TRBJ1-1
d_gene: -
abundance: -
v_gene: TRBV15
CDR3nt: TGTGCCACCAGCACCGACGGGGGGCTTGGGAACACTGAAGCTTTCTTT
CDR3aa: CATSTDGGLGNTEAFF

j_gene: TRBJ1-5
d_gene: -
abundance: -
v_gene: TRBV6-1
CDR3nt: TGTGCCAGCAGTGGACAGAATCCCCAGATACATAGCAATCAGCCCCAGCATTTT
CDR3aa: CASSGQNPQIHSNQPQHF

j_gene: TRBJ2-3
d_gene: TRBD1
abundance: -
v_gene: TRBV19
CDR3nt: TGTGCCAGTAGTGTCCGGACAGGGGGGACAGATACGCAGTATTTT
CDR3aa: CASSVRTGGTDTQYF

j_gene: TRBJ2-5
d_gene: TRBD2
abundance: -
v_gene: TRBV3-1/TRBV3-2
CDR3nt: TGTGCCAGCAGCCAAGGCCCGGGAGGGGCGGGGACCCAGTACTTC
CDR3aa: CASSQGPGGAGTQYF

j_gene: TRBJ1-6
d_gene: -
abundance: -
v_gene: TRBV7-3
CDR3nt: TGTGCCAGCAGCTTAATAGGAGGGCGGGATTCACCCCTCCACTTT
CDR3aa: CASSLIGGRDSPLHF

j_gene: TRBJ1-1
d_gene: TRBD1
abundance: -
v_gene: TRBV28
CDR3nt: TGTGCCAGCAGACCTCACACAGGGGGGAACACTGAAGCTTTCTTT
CDR3aa: CASRPHTGGNTEAFF

j_gene: TRBJ1-1
d_gene: -
abundance: -
v_gene: TRBV10-2
CDR3nt: TGCGCCACCTTTCGAAGGGGAACTGAAGCTTTCTTT
CDR3aa: CATFRRGTEAFF

j_gene: TRBJ2-7
d_gene: TRBD1
abundance: -
v_gene: TRBV19
CDR3nt: TGTGCCAGTAGACCCGGGACAGCCTCCTACGAGCAGTACTTC
CDR3aa: CASRPGTASYEQYF

j_gene: TRBJ1-2
d_gene: -
abundance: -
v_gene: TRBV30
CDR3nt: TGTGCCTGGAGTGCAGGGGTAGGTGGCTACACCTTC
CDR3aa: CAWSAGVGGYTF

j_gene: TRBJ2-7
d_gene: -
abundance: -
v_gene: TRBV9
CDR3nt: TGTGCCAGCAGCCCACTAATGGTGAGCTCCTACGAGCAGTACTTC
CDR3aa: CASSPLMVSSYEQYF

j_gene: TRBJ1-2
d_gene: TRBD1
abundance: -
v_gene: TRBV5-8
CDR3nt: TGTGCCAGCAGCCGACGACAGGGTCCCCTCTATGGCTACACCTTC
CDR3aa: CASSRRQGPLYGYTF

j_gene: TRBJ1-6
d_gene: TRBD1
abundance: -
v_gene: TRBV4-3
CDR3nt: TGCGCCAGCAGCCAAACCCCGAGCCTTATGACAGGGCGATCACCCCTCCACTTT
CDR3aa: CASSQTPSLMTGRSPLHF

j_gene: TRBJ1-6
d_gene: -
abundance: -
v_gene: TRBV11-2
CDR3nt: TGTGCCAGCAGCCACAACAGGGTAGTTAATTCACCCCTCCACTTT
CDR3aa: CASSHNRVVNSPLHF

j_gene: TRBJ1-1
d_gene: TRBD1
abundance: -
v_gene: TRBV28
CDR3nt: TGTGCCAGCAGGCCCGACAGGGGAAGGATCACTGAAGCTTTCTTT
CDR3aa: CASRPDRGRITEAFF

j_gene: TRBJ1-5
d_gene: -
abundance: once
v_gene: TRBV6-1
CDR3nt: TGTGCCAGCAGTGAAGTCTGGCCAGTCTCCAATCAGCCCCAGCATTTT
CDR3aa: CASSEVWPVSNQPQHF

j_gene: TRBJ2-1
d_gene: TRBD1
abundance: -
v_gene: TRBV7-9
CDR3nt: TGTGCCAGCAGCTCCGGGACAGGTTTCTACAATGAGCAGTTCTTC
CDR3aa: CASSSGTGFYNEQFF

j_gene: TRBJ2-7
d_gene: -
abundance: -
v_gene: TRBV28
CDR3nt: TGTGCCAGCAGCCTCCAGGCCGCCTACGAGCAGTACTTC
CDR3aa: CASSLQAAYEQYF

j_gene: TRBJ2-6
d_gene: TRBD2
abundance: -
v_gene: TRBV28
CDR3nt: TGTGCCACTTCGGGGGGATACTCTGGGGCCAACGTCCTGACTTTC
CDR3aa: CATSGGYSGANVLTF

j_gene: TRBJ2-1
d_gene: TRBD2
abundance: -
v_gene: TRBV7-9
CDR3nt: TGTGCCGGCAGGGGACTAGCGGGCCACAATGAGCAGTTCTTC
CDR3aa: CAGRGLAGHNEQFF

j_gene: TRBJ1-1
d_gene: TRBD1
abundance: -
v_gene: TRBV7-3
CDR3nt: TGTGCCAGCAGCGTTGGACAGGCCGAATCTGTTTTCTTT
CDR3aa: CASSVGQAESVFF

j_gene: TRBJ2-7
d_gene: TRBD1
abundance: -
v_gene: TRBV25-1
CDR3nt: TGTGCCAGCAGCCTCGGACAGGGCTCCCACGAGCAGTACTTC
CDR3aa: CASSLGQGSHEQYF

j_gene: TRBJ2-7
d_gene: -
abundance: -
v_gene: TRBV4-2
CDR3nt: TGTGCCAGCAGCCAAGATGGAGGGGCGGGGAGCCTCTACGAGCAGTACTTC
CDR3aa: CASSQDGGAGSLYEQYF

j_gene: TRBJ2-1
d_gene: TRBD2
abundance: -
v_gene: TRBV6-6
CDR3nt: TGTGCCAGCAGTTACGCCCCTAGCGGAGAGCAGTTCTTC
CDR3aa: CASSYAPSGEQFF

j_gene: TRBJ2-7
d_gene: TRBD1
abundance: -
v_gene: TRBV7-9
CDR3nt: TGTGCCAGCAGCTCCACAGGGGTCGGCGAGCAGTACTTC
CDR3aa: CASSSTGVGEQYF

j_gene: TRBJ2-2
d_gene: -
abundance: -
v_gene: TRBV5-1
CDR3nt: TGCGCCAGCAGCTTGACGCGGGAAATGGTTGCCGGGGAGCTGTTTTTT
CDR3aa: CASSLTREMVAGELFF

j_gene: TRBJ2-3
d_gene: TRBD2
abundance: -
v_gene: TRBV7-3
CDR3nt: TGTGCCAGCAGCTTAAGGCCAGCGGGGAACACAGATACGCAGTATTTT
CDR3aa: CASSLRPAGNTDTQYF

j_gene: TRBJ1-1
d_gene: TRBD1
abundance: -
v_gene: TRBV5-1
CDR3nt: TGCGCCAGCAGCTTGGGACAGGGCTTCACTGAAGCTTTCTTT
CDR3aa: CASSLGQGFTEAFF

j_gene: TRBJ2-7
d_gene: -
abundance: -
v_gene: TRBV15
CDR3nt: TGTGCCACCAGCGCGGGTAGGGGGTCCTACGAGCAGTACTTC
CDR3aa: CATSAGRGSYEQYF

j_gene: TRBJ1-5
d_gene: -
abundance: -
v_gene: TRBV2
CDR3nt: TGTGCCAGCGCGGTCGGTCAGCCCCAGCATTTT
CDR3aa: CASAVGQPQHF